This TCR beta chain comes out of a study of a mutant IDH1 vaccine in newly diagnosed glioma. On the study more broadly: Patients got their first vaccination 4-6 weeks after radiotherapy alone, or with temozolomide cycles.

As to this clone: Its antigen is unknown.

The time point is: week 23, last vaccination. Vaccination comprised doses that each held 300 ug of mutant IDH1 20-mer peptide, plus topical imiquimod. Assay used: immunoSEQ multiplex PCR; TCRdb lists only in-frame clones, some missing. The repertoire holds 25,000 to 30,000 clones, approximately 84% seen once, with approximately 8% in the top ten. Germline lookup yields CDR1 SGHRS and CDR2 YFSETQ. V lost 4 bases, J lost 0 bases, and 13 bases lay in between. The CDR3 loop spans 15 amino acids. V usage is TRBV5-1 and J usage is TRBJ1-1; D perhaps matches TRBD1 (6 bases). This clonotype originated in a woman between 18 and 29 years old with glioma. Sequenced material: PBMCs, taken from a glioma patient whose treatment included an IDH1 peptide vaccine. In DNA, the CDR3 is TGCGCCAGCAGCATTCCACAGGGAATGAACACTGAAGCTTTCTTT. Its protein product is CASSIPQGMNTEAFF.